Listed here are 24 T cell receptor beta chains from one sample, sequenced in a study of identical twins. TCRdb passed the 5' RACE reads through MiXCR, listing each CDR3 protein once. The sample shows over 550,000 distinct CDR3 sequences, around 7.5% of them seen only once. These same records also appear under a second study, on yellow fever vaccine responses in identical twins.

The sequencing input was PBMCs. The receptor source for this set is a woman aged 18-29 years in good health.

This clonotype was found a few times. This chain connects TRBV12-3 or TRBV12-4 to TRBJ2-5, with 11 bases matching TRBD2. The CDR3 is 17 residues long. Trimming removed 7 bases from V and 7 bases from J; junction bases left unmatched: 17. Here the CDR3 reads CASTLSGGASPDWTQYF. CDR3 nucleotides: TGTGCCAGCACCCTTAGCGGGGGGGCTAGTCCGGACTGGACCCAGTACTTC.

The DNA for the CDR3 is TGCGCCAGCAGCCAAGATAGGCACAGGGGGCTTAACATTCAGTACTTC. Translated, it gives CASSQDRHRGLNIQYF. The genes are TRBV4-1 and TRBJ2-4, with 9 nucleotides matching TRBD1. CDR3 size: 16 residues. Germline CDR1 and CDR2: MGHRA and YSYEKL. Germline trimming cut 0 bases from V and 7 bases from J; bases unmatched to any gene: 7.

This chain connects TRBV27 to TRBJ1-1; TRBD1 might be the D (6 bases). V lost 8 bases to trimming and J lost 3 bases, with 19 bases between them. This CDR3 is 15 amino acids long. The germline V gene has CDR1 MNHEY and CDR2 SMNVEV (reference sequence). Here the CDR3 reads CASRTGGGRDTEAFF. DNA of the CDR3: TGTGCCAGCCGCACTGGTGGGGGGCGGGACACTGAAGCTTTCTTT.

This clonotype came up many times. This chain connects TRBV6-1 to TRBJ2-3; perhaps TRBD2 as D (5 bases). The CDR3 length is 15 residues. Germline V gene sequence: CDR1 MNHNS, CDR2 SASEGT. V dropped 3 bases and J dropped 4 bases, with 14 bases sitting between them. The CDR3 DNA is TGTGCCAGCAGTGATGGTGGGAGCGGATCAGATACGCAGTATTTT. This encodes CASSDGGSGSDTQYF.

This clonotype was counted a single time. It may be a read error: a sequence one base away is much more abundant. This chain joins TRBV9 and TRBJ2-2; D not resolved. The V end was cut by 0 bases, the J end by 1 base, with 4 bases between. This CDR3 contains 14 residues. Germline CDR1 SGDLS, CDR2 YYNGEE. The CDR3 DNA sequence: TGTGCCAGCAGCGTAGGCGGGAACACCGGGGAGCTGTTTTTT. It yields the protein CASSVGGNTGELFF.

The rearrangement joins TRBV7-8 to TRBJ2-5; D possibly corresponds to TRBD1 (7 bases). V was cut by 5 bases and J by 5 bases, with 21 bases left in between. The CDR3 spans 16 residues. Germline V gene lookup returns CDR1 SGHVS and CDR2 FQNEAQ. The CDR3 DNA sequence: TGTGCCAGCAGCCCGCGATGGACAGGTGGAGGGGAGACCCAGTACTTC. It is translated as CASSPRWTGGGETQYF.

This clonotype showed up just a few times. The chain recombines TRBV15 with TRBJ1-2; D might be TRBD1 (5 bases). This CDR3 region has 13 residues. Deletions cut 0 bases from V and 5 bases from J, with 7 bases between. Per germline, CDR1 LNHNV and CDR2 YYDKDF (reference sequence). The CDR3 sequence is CATSREQAYGYTF. The CDR3 nucleotides read TGTGCCACCAGCAGAGAACAGGCTTATGGCTACACCTTC.

The sample holds many counts of this clonotype. The V call is TRBV6-2 or TRBV6-3, the J call TRBJ2-5, with no clear D. This CDR3 spans 13 amino acids. V lost 5 bases, J lost 4 bases, and 11 bases lay in between. Germline V lookup: CDR1 MNHEY, CDR2 SVGEGT. The CDR3 DNA follows: TGTGCCAGCAGTCAGAGAAACACAGAGACCCAGTACTTC. This codes for CASSQRNTETQYF.

The genes are TRBV3-1 and TRBJ1-1; no clear D. The CDR3 spans 13 residues. Germline V gene lookup returns CDR1 LGHDT and CDR2 YNNKEL (reference sequence). The V and J ends lost 2 bases and 3 bases respectively, with 7 bases between them. CDR3 DNA sequence: TGTGCCAGCAGCCAACTCACGGACACTGAAGCTTTCTTT. It encodes CASSQLTDTEAFF.

The chain joins TRBV6-1 to TRBJ1-5, with unresolved D. CDR3 length: 12 residues. CDR1 and CDR2 (germline): MNHNS, SASEGT. Trimming took 7 bases from V and 3 from J, leaving 7 bases between them. The CDR3 DNA follows: TGTGCCAGCACTTCTTACAATCAGCCCCAGCATTTT. Protein sequence: CASTSYNQPQHF.

This clonotype was counted ten times or more. CDR3 in amino acids: CASSPQSSGNTIYF. The CDR3 coding sequence is TGTGCCAGCAGCCCACAGAGCTCTGGAAACACCATATATTTT. The chain employs TRBV7-6 and TRBJ1-3, with no clear D. V was trimmed by 5 bases and J by 0 bases, leaving 8 bases between them. CDR1 SGHVS and CDR2 FNYEAQ come from the germline V gene. The CDR3 is 14 residues long.

This clonotype was seen ten or more times. The CDR3 spells CASSHNEQFF. CDR3 nucleotides: TGTGCCAGCAGCCACAATGAGCAGTTCTTC. V and J are TRBV11-2 and TRBJ2-1; D ambiguous. This CDR3 region has 10 residues. The ends were cut back, 5 bases at V and 5 bases at J, with 1 base in the middle. Germline CDR1 SGHAT, CDR2 FQNNGV.

This clonotype was picked up many times. The chain joins TRBV7-9 to TRBJ1-5; 8 bases line up with TRBD1. This CDR3 contains 14 residues. In germline, CDR1 is SEHNR, CDR2 FQNEAQ (reference sequence). V trimming: 5 bases; J trimming: 2 bases; junction bases outside the gene matches: 2. CDR3: CASSPDRGNQPQHF. The CDR3 region has the DNA TGTGCCAGCAGCCCGGACAGGGGCAATCAGCCCCAGCATTTT.

The chain employs TRBV18 and TRBJ1-3; possibly TRBD1 for D (6 bases). Germline assignment: CDR1 KGHSH and CDR2 LQKENI. The V and J ends lost 6 bases and 10 bases respectively, with 25 bases between them. There are 16 residues in the CDR3. The CDR3 DNA follows: TGTGCCAGCTCTCAGGGGCTAGGACTGCTCGACGGGACCATATATTTT. Its translation is CASSQGLGLLDGTIYF. Looking up the rest from reference TRBV18 and TRBJ1-3 gives the full variable domain: NAGVMQNPRHLVRRRGQEARLRCSPMKGHSHVYWYRQLPEEGLKFMVYLQKENIIDESGMPKERFSAEFPKEGPSILRIQQVVRGDSAAYFCASSQGLGLLDGTIYFGEGSWLTVV.

The chain recombines TRBV29-1 with TRBJ1-1; the D is unclear. This CDR3 contains 13 residues. The V gene's germline CDR1 is SQVTM and CDR2 ANQGSEA. The germline V and J ends were trimmed by 3 bases and 4 bases, with 12 bases remaining between them. The CDR3 nucleotides are TGCAGCGTTGATTTAGGAACGGGCACTGAAGCTTTCTTT. Its translation is CSVDLGTGTEAFF. Looking up the rest from reference TRBV29-1 and TRBJ1-1 gives the full variable domain: SAVISQKPSRDICQRGTSLTIQCQVDSQVTMMFWYRQQPGQSLTLIATANQGSEATYESGFVIDKFPISRPNLTFSTLTVSNMSPEDSSIYLCSVDLGTGTEAFFGQGTRLTVV.

This clonotype was counted a few times. This sequence joins TRBV20-1 and TRBJ2-5; weak D call: TRBD2 (5 bases). Looked up from germline, CDR1 is DFQATT and CDR2 is SNEGSKA (reference sequence). Trimming left V 6 bases short and J 3 bases short, with 20 bases between. The CDR3 contains 15 residues. The CDR3 region is CSAPPAANKKETQYF. In DNA, the CDR3 is TGCAGTGCCCCCCCAGCGGCTAACAAAAAAGAGACCCAGTACTTC.

This clonotype occurred many times. The chain is built from TRBV20-1 and TRBJ2-5; 12 bases fit TRBD2. This CDR3 has 14 amino acids. J was trimmed by 2 bases and V by 7 bases; bases with no gene match: 5. CDR1 and CDR2 from the germline V gene are DFQATT and SNEGSKA (reference sequence). In DNA, the CDR3 is TGCAGTGTCTCTAGCGGGGGGGAACAAGAGACCCAGTACTTC. Its protein product is CSVSSGGEQETQYF.

This clonotype was counted only a few times. The chain uses TRBV20-1 and TRBJ2-1; TRBD2 aligns across 11 bases. The CDR3 is 15 residues long. After removal of 4 bases from V and 8 bases from J, the junction contained 10 bases not matched to a gene. The germline V gene has CDR1 DFQATT and CDR2 SNEGSKA (reference sequence). The CDR3 here is CSAKEVLLAGDEQFF. CDR3 sequence (DNA): TGCAGTGCTAAAGAGGTATTACTAGCGGGAGATGAGCAGTTCTTC.

In DNA form, the CDR3 reads TGCGCCAGCAGCTTGGGCCGCGGGTGGGACACTGAAGCTTTCTTT. This translates into CASSLGRGWDTEAFF. The gene calls are TRBV5-1 and TRBJ1-1; no definite D call. From germline, CDR1 is SGHRS and CDR2 YFSETQ. The CDR3 sequence is 15 residues long. Trimming shortened V by 0 bases and J by 3 bases, and 12 bases separated the two germline ends.

This rearrangement joins TRBV2 to TRBJ2-7; 7 bases line up with TRBD2. This CDR3 is 12 amino acids long. The V gene end was trimmed by 6 bases and the J gene end by 5 bases; junction bases not matched to a gene: 4. CDR1 is SNHLY, CDR2 FYNNEI, per germline. Written as DNA, the CDR3 is TGTGCCAGCAGGGGGGGGTGGGACGAGCAGTACGTC. This encodes CASRGGWDEQYV.

This clonotype was found many times. This chain connects TRBV15 to TRBJ1-1; weak D call: TRBD1 (6 bases). The germline V gene encodes CDR1 LNHNV and CDR2 YYDKDF (reference sequence). Trimming left V 0 bases short and J 4 bases short, with 9 bases between. This CDR3 contains 14 residues. The CDR3 coding sequence is TGTGCCACCAGCAGAGATCAGGGGAGCACTGAAGCTTTCTTT. Translating it yields CATSRDQGSTEAFF.

This clonotype was seen a few times. The genes are TRBV24-1 and TRBJ1-5; a possible D gene is TRBD1 (6 bases). The germline CDR1 and CDR2 sequences are KGHDR and SFDVKD. The CDR3 loop spans 15 amino acids. With 3 bases removed from V and 2 bases from J, the gap between germline ends came to 10 bases. CDR3 bases: TGTGCCACCAGTGATCCATCAGGGGGCAATCAGCCCCAGCATTTT. Protein product: CATSDPSGGNQPQHF.

The gene calls are TRBV29-1 and TRBJ2-2; no definite D call. The V gene lost 6 bases and the J gene lost 1 base, with 12 bases spanning the gap. The CDR3 covers 14 residues. Germline values: CDR1 SQVTM, CDR2 ANQGSEA. CDR3 residues: CSVALLKNTGELFF. In DNA form, the CDR3 reads TGCAGCGTAGCCTTACTAAAGAACACCGGGGAGCTGTTTTTT.

This clonotype was recorded at least ten times. An end of the junction does not agree with germline; a read error may underlie this. The chain carries TRBV5-1 and TRBJ2-3; 7 positions match TRBD2. Germline CDR1 SGHRS, CDR2 YFSETQ. The CDR3 is made up of 14 amino acids. This chain's CDR3 is CASSLSGSTDTQYF. CDR3 nucleotide sequence: TGTGCCAGCAGCCTTAGCGGGAGCACAGATACGCAGTATTTT.